This T cell receptor beta chain was retrieved from a study of cytomegalovirus exposure and HLA in healthy donors. About the study: Earlier results showed 117 million unique TCR beta sequences derived from approximately 170 million T cells. Overall study findings and caveats: In a later analysis, most CMV-associated TCR beta chains appeared HLA-restricted.

A note on this clone: Its antigen is unknown.

V gave up 6 bases and J gave up 4 bases; unmatched junction bases: 8. Germline V lookup: CDR1 SNHLY, CDR2 FYNNEI. The CDR3 has 15 amino acids. PCR involved 60 Vbeta and 13 Jbeta primers. Produced via immunoSEQ multiplex PCR; TCRdb's table is partial and in-frame only. The profile shows 100,000 to 150,000 clones, around three quarters of them singletons. J is TRBJ1-5 and V is TRBV2; 8 bases are shared with TRBD1. The TCR comes from an older woman in good health and CMV-seropositive. The source material was PBMCs. CDR3 amino acids: CASSLGQAVNQPQHF. In DNA, the CDR3 is TGTGCCAGCAGCTTGGGACAGGCGGTTAATCAGCCCCAGCATTTT.